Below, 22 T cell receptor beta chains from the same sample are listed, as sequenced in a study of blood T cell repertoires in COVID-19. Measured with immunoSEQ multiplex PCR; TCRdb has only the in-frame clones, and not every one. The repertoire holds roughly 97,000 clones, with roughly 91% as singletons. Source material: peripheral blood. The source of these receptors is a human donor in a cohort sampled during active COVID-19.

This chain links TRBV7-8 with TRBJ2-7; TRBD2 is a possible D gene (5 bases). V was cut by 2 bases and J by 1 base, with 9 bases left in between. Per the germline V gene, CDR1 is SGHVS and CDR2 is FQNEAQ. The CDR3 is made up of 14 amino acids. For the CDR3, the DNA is TGTGCCAGCAGCTTATCGACGGGATCCTACGAGCAGTACTTC. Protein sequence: CASSLSTGSYEQYF.

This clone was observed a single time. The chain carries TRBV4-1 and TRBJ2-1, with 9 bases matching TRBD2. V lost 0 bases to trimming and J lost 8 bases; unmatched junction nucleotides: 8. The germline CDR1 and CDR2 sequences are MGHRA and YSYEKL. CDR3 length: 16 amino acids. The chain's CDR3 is CASSQDRAGGTDEQFF. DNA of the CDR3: TGCGCCAGCAGCCAAGATCGAGCGGGGGGTACGGATGAGCAGTTCTTC.

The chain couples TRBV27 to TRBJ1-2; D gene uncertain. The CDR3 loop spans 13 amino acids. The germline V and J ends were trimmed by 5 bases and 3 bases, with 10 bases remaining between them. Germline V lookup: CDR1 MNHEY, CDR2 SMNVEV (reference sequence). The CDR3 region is CASSPSQYYGYTF. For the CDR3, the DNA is TGTGCCAGCAGTCCCAGTCAATACTATGGCTACACCTTC.

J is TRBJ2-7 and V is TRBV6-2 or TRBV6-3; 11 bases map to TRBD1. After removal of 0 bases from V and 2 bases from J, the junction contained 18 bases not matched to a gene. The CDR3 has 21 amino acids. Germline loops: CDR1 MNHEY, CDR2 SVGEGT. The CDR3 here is CASSYSPNTPRDRGDTYEQYF. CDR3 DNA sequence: TGTGCCAGCAGTTACTCGCCGAATACACCCCGGGACAGGGGGGATACCTACGAGCAGTACTTC.

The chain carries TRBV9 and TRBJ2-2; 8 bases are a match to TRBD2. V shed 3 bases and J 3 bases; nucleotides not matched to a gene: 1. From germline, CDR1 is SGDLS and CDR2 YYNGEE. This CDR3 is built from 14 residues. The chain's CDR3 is CASSAGGHTGELFF. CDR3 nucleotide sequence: TGTGCCAGCAGCGCGGGGGGGCACACCGGGGAGCTGTTTTTT.

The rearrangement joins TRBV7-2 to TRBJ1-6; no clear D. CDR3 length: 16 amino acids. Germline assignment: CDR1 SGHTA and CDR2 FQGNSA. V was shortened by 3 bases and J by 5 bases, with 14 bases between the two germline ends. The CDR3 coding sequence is TGTGCCAGCAGCTTGTCCGTCGGGGTGAATAATTCACCCCTCCACTTT. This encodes CASSLSVGVNNSPLHF.

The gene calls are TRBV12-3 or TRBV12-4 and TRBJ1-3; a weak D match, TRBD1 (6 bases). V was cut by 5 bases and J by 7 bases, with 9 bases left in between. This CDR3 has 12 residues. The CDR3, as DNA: TGTGCCAGCAGTCGGGACACGAACACCATATATTTT. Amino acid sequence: CASSRDTNTIYF.

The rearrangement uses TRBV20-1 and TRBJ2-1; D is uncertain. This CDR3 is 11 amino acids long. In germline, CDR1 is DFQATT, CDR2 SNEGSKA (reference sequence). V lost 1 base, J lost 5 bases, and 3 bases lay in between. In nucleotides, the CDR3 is TGCAGTGCTAGAGCCGACAATGAGCAGTTCTTC. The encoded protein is CSARADNEQFF.

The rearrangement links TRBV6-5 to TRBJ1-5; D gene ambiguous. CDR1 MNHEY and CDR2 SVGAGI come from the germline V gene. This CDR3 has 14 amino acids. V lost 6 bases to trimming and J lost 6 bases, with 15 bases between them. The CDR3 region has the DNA TGTGCCAGCAGCACCCAACGGGCGGGTCAGCCCCAGCATTTT. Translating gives CASSTQRAGQPQHF.

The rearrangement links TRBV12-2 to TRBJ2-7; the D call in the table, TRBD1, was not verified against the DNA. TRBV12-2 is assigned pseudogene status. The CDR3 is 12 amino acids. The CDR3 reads CASRFNRDKQYF. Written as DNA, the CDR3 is TGTGCAAGTCGCTTTAACAGGGATAAGCAGTACTTC.

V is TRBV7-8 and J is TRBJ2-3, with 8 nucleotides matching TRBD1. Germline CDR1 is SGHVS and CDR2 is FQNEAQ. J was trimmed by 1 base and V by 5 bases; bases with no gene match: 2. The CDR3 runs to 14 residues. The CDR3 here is CASSTTGGTDTQYF. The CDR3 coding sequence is TGTGCCAGCAGCACGACAGGGGGCACAGATACGCAGTATTTT.

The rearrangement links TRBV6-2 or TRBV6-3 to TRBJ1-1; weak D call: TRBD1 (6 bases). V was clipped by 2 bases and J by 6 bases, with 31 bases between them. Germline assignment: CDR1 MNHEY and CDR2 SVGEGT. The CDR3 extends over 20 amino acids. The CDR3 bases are TGTGCCAGCAGTTACCCCCTTACCTCGGGGGGCATGCGTGAGGGGGCTGAAGCTTTCTTT. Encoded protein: CASSYPLTSGGMREGAEAFF.

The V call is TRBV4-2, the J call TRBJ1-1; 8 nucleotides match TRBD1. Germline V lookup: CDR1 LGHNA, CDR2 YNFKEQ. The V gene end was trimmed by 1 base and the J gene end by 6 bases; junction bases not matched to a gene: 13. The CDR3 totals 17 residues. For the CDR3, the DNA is TGTGCCAGCAGCCAAGCACACTCCGGGACAGGTCGGGCTGAAGCTTTCTTT. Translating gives CASSQAHSGTGRAEAFF.

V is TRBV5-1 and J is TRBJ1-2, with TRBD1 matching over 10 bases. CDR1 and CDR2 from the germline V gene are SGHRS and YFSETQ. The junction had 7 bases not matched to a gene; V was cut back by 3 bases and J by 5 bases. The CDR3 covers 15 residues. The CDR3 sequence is CASSSTRQGAYGYTF. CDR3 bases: TGCGCCAGCAGCTCAACTCGACAGGGGGCGTATGGCTACACCTTC. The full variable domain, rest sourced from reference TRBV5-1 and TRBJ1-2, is KAGVTQTPRYLIKTRGQQVTLSCSPISGHRSVSWYQQTPGQGLQFLFEYFSETQRNKGNFPGRFSGRQFSNSRSEMNVSTLELGDSALYLCASSSTRQGAYGYTFGSGTRLTVV.

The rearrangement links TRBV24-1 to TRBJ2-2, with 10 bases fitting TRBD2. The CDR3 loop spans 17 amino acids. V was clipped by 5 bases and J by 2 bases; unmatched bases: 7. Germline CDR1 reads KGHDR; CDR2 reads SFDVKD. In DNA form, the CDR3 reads TGTGCCACCAGTGCCGGGACTAGCGTATTAAACACCGGGGAGCTGTTTTTT. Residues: CATSAGTSVLNTGELFF.

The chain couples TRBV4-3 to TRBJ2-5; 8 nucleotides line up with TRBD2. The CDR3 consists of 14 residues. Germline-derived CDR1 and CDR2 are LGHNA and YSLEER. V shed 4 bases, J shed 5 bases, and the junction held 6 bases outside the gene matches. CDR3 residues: CASSPQGGRETQYF. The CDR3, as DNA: TGCGCCAGCAGCCCACAGGGCGGGAGGGAGACCCAGTACTTC.

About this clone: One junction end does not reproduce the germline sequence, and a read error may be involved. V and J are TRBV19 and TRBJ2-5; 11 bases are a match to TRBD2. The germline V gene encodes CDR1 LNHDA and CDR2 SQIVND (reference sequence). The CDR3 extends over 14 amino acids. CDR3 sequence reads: CASSMTSGVKTQYF. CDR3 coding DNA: TGTGCCAGCAGTATGACTAGCGGGGTAAAGACCCAGTACTTC.

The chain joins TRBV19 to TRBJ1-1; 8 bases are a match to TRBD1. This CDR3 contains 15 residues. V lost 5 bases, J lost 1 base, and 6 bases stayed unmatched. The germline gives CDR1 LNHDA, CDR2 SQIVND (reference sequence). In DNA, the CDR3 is TGTGCCAGTAGTCCGGGGACAGGAGGGAACACTGAAGCTTTCTTT. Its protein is CASSPGTGGNTEAFF. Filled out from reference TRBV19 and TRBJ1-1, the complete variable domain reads DGGITQSPKYLFRKEGQNVTLSCEQNLNHDAMYWYRQDPGQGLRLIYYSQIVNDFQKGDIAEGYSVSREKKESFPLTVTSAQKNPTAFYLCASSPGTGGNTEAFFGQGTRLTVV.

The CDR3 DNA reads TGCGCCAGCAGTCGCCGGGACAGTGGCTCTGGAAACACCATATATTTT. Its translation: CASSRRDSGSGNTIYF. The V call is TRBV5-1, the J call TRBJ1-3, with 7 bases that match TRBD1. The germline V gene has CDR1 SGHRS and CDR2 YFSETQ. V shed 5 bases, J shed 0 bases, and the junction held 8 bases outside the gene matches. This CDR3 spans 16 amino acids.

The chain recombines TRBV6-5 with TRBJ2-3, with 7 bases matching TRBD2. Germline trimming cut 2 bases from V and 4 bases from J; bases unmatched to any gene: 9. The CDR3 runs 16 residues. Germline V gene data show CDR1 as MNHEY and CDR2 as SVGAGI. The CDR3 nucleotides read TGTGCCAGCAGTTACATGGGGCGGGAGATACCAGATACGCAGTATTTT. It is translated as CASSYMGREIPDTQYF.

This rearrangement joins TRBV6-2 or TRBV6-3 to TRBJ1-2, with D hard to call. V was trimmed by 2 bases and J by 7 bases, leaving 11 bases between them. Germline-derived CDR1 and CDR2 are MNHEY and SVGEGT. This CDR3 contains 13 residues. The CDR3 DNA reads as TGTGCCAGCAGTTACGGAGTAGAGGTTGGCTACACCTTC. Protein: CASSYGVEVGYTF.

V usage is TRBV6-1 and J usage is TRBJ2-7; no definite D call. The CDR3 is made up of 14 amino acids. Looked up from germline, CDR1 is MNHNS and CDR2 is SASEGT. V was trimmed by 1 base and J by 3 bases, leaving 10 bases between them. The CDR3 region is CASSEELFNYEQYF. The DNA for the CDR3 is TGTGCCAGCAGTGAAGAGCTTTTTAACTACGAGCAGTACTTC.